These 32 T cell receptor beta chains were all obtained from the same sample, sequenced in a study of cytomegalovirus exposure and HLA in healthy donors. PCR employed 60 Vbeta and 13 Jbeta primers. Data came from immunoSEQ multiplex PCR; TCRdb stores just in-frame clones and leaves some out. The table lists tens of thousands of clones, approximately 64% of them singletons. The sequencing sample was made of PBMCs. Receptors originate from a boy between 10 and 17 years old in good health and CMV-seropositive.

The gene calls are TRBV5-4 and TRBJ1-1, with D hard to call. Germline loops: CDR1 SGHNT, CDR2 YYREEE (reference sequence). This CDR3 has 13 residues. The germline V and J ends were trimmed by 0 bases and 1 base, with 4 bases remaining between them. As DNA, the CDR3 is TGTGCCAGCAGCTTGGATAGGAACACTGAAGCTTTCTTT. The encoded protein is CASSLDRNTEAFF.

V and J are TRBV29-1 and TRBJ1-1, with D possibly TRBD1 on 5 matching bases. The germline CDR1 and CDR2 sequences are SQVTM and ANQGSEA. Trimming shortened V by 7 bases and J by 5 bases, and 14 bases separated the two germline ends. The CDR3 is made up of 12 amino acids. The CDR3 region has the DNA TGCAGCGCCGACCGTTCAGGGACTGAAGCTTTCTTT. Translating gives CSADRSGTEAFF.

The V call is TRBV5-1, the J call TRBJ2-3; tentative D call: TRBD2 (7 bases). Trimming removed 2 bases at V and 3 bases at J, with 10 bases between. This CDR3 is 14 amino acids long. Germline V gene sequence: CDR1 SGHRS, CDR2 YFSETQ. In DNA, the CDR3 is TGCGCCAGCAGCTTTGGGGGGGCGACAGATACGCAGTATTTT. It codes for CASSFGGATDTQYF.

This sequence joins TRBV6-1 and TRBJ2-7; a possible D gene is TRBD1 (6 bases). Germline V gives CDR1 MNHNS, CDR2 SASEGT. V dropped 6 bases and J dropped 7 bases, with 16 bases sitting between them. CDR3 size: 13 residues. The CDR3, as DNA: TGTGCCAGCAGGGGCAGGGGAGATCGGGAGCAGTACTTC. It codes for CASRGRGDREQYF.

The V call is TRBV5-1, the J call TRBJ2-2, with 7 bases that match TRBD1. Germline CDR1 SGHRS, CDR2 YFSETQ. The CDR3 runs to 15 residues. J gave up 7 bases and V 2 bases, and 8 bases lay outside the gene matches. This CDR3 reads CASSFATGDIGELFF. The DNA for the CDR3 is TGCGCCAGCAGCTTTGCTACAGGGGACATCGGGGAGCTGTTTTTT.

This rearrangement joins TRBV7-6 to TRBJ2-3; 7 bases agree with TRBD1. V gave up 1 base and J gave up 3 bases; unmatched junction bases: 1. Germline V gene lookup returns CDR1 SGHVS and CDR2 FNYEAQ. The CDR3 length is 14 residues. In nucleotides, the CDR3 is TGTGCCAGCAGCTTAGTCAGGGGGACAGATACGCAGTATTTT. It is translated as CASSLVRGTDTQYF.

As regards this clone: The sample carries other DNA sequences with the same CDR3. The V and J genes are TRBV5-6 and TRBJ1-6, with D uncertain. Germline V gene data show CDR1 as SGHDT and CDR2 as YYEEEE. This CDR3 comprises 15 residues. Trimming shortened V by 1 base and J by 3 bases, and 8 bases separated the two germline ends. CDR3 nucleotides: TGTGCCAGCAGCTTGTACGCCGGCTATAATTCACCCCTCCACTTT. Translation gives CASSLYAGYNSPLHF.

V usage is TRBV6-6 and J usage is TRBJ1-1, with D possibly matching TRBD1 (6 bases). The CDR3 totals 12 residues. Per germline, CDR1 MNHNY and CDR2 SVGAGI (reference sequence). The V and J ends lost 4 bases and 7 bases respectively, with 10 bases between them. CDR3 sequence (DNA): TGTGCCAGCAGTTCAACAGGGAGTGAAGCTTTCTTT. Translated, it gives CASSSTGSEAFF.

The chain couples TRBV18 to TRBJ1-5, with unresolved D. Germline CDR1 KGHSH, CDR2 LQKENI. The CDR3 loop spans 14 amino acids. The V gene lost 3 bases and the J gene lost 0 bases, with 6 bases spanning the gap. The CDR3 spells CASSPQYSNQPQHF. The DNA for the CDR3 is TGTGCCAGCTCACCCCAGTATAGCAATCAGCCCCAGCATTTT.

This chain links TRBV7-6 with TRBJ1-1, with 9 bases identical to TRBD1. Germline CDR1 SGHVS, CDR2 FNYEAQ. J was trimmed by 2 bases and V by 5 bases; bases with no gene match: 6. This CDR3 region has 15 residues. This CDR3 reads CASSAGTGRNTEAFF. CDR3 nucleotide sequence: TGTGCCAGCAGCGCCGGGACAGGGAGAAACACTGAAGCTTTCTTT.

This clone was found once. V gene TRBV15 combines with J gene TRBJ2-7; 12 nucleotides match TRBD2. The ends lost 0 bases at V and 6 bases at J; junction bases unmatched: 15. Germline CDR1 is LNHNV and CDR2 is YYDKDF (reference sequence). This CDR3 has 19 amino acids. This CDR3 is CATSRDLLRASGRGAEQYF. The CDR3 nucleotides read TGTGCCACCAGCAGAGATCTTCTTCGGGCTAGCGGGAGGGGGGCCGAGCAGTACTTC.

J is TRBJ1-3 and V is TRBV4-1; D gene uncertain. Germline V CDR1 and CDR2: MGHRA, YSYEKL. V lost 1 base and J lost 0, with 7 bases in between. CDR3 size: 15 residues. This CDR3 reads CASSQVGLSGNTIYF. CDR3 nucleotides: TGCGCCAGCAGCCAAGTCGGACTCTCTGGAAACACCATATATTTT.

The chain has TRBV25-1 and TRBJ1-1, with 7 bases identical to TRBD1. Unmatched junction bases numbered 4, after V lost 6 bases and J lost 3 bases. Germline V gives CDR1 MGHDK, CDR2 SYGVNS. The CDR3 is 13 amino acids. CDR3 sequence (DNA): TGTGCCAGCAGCATAACAGGGGACACTGAAGCTTTCTTT. This sequence encodes CASSITGDTEAFF.

The V and J genes are TRBV9 and TRBJ1-1, with 7 positions matching TRBD1. CDR3 length: 17 residues. The germline V gene encodes CDR1 SGDLS and CDR2 YYNGEE. The V segment lost 4 bases and the J segment 3 bases; nucleotides outside the gene matches: 15. CDR3 protein: CASSPRGVPQGDTEAFF. For the CDR3, the DNA is TGTGCCAGCAGCCCGCGAGGGGTTCCCCAGGGGGACACTGAAGCTTTCTTT.

The sample holds a few counts of this clone. This rearrangement joins TRBV4-1 to TRBJ2-1; 10 positions match TRBD2. CDR1 and CDR2 from the germline V gene are MGHRA and YSYEKL. The CDR3 extends over 16 amino acids. Unmatched junction bases numbered 9, after V lost 2 bases and J lost 8 bases. In nucleotides, the CDR3 is TGCGCCAGCAGCCAAAGCACTAGCGGGGTGTACCATGAGCAGTTCTTC. Its protein is CASSQSTSGVYHEQFF.

The J gene is TRBJ1-2, the V gene TRBV20-1; D may be TRBD1 (6 bases). This CDR3 region has 11 residues. The germline V gene has CDR1 DFQATT and CDR2 SNEGSKA (reference sequence). The V end lost 0 bases, the J end lost 13 bases, and 12 bases lay between the germline ends. CDR3 residues: CSAREAGAGTF. The CDR3 coding sequence is TGCAGTGCTAGAGAGGCAGGGGCGGGCACCTTC.

In its sample, this clone was seen a few times. The genes are TRBV6-5 and TRBJ2-7; TRBD1 matches 7 bases. Germline V gene data show CDR1 as MNHEY and CDR2 as SVGAGI. The CDR3 loop spans 13 amino acids. After removal of 4 bases from V and 3 bases from J, the junction contained 3 bases not matched to a gene. CDR3 in DNA: TGTGCCAGCAGTTCCTACAGGGGCTACGAGCAGTACTTC. It specifies CASSSYRGYEQYF.

This clone was found once. J is TRBJ1-1 and V is TRBV29-1; TRBD1 might be the D (6 bases). Germline V gives CDR1 SQVTM, CDR2 ANQGSEA. Trimming took 6 bases from V and 3 from J, leaving 14 bases between them. This CDR3 region has 13 residues. The CDR3 region is CSVPGQKYTEAFF. Here the CDR3 DNA reads TGCAGCGTCCCAGGACAGAAGTACACTGAAGCTTTCTTT.

With regard to this clone: A junction end diverges from the germline sequence, so it may reflect a read error. The chain uses TRBV12-5 and TRBJ1-1; a possible D gene is TRBD1 (6 bases). This CDR3 has 13 amino acids. Germline values: CDR1 LGHNT, CDR2 FRNRAP. The CDR3 reads CASGLDQGTEAFF. In DNA form, the CDR3 reads TGTGCTAGTGGGTTGGACCAGGGGACTGAAGCTTTCTTT.

V and J are TRBV27 and TRBJ2-1; TRBD1 is a possible D gene (5 bases). Trimming cost V 2 bases and J 0 bases, with 8 bases left between them. The CDR3 is made up of 15 amino acids. Germline lookup yields CDR1 MNHEY and CDR2 SMNVEV (reference sequence). For the CDR3, the DNA is TGTGCCAGCAGTTTAGTCAGGGTCTCCTACAATGAGCAGTTCTTC. The encoded protein is CASSLVRVSYNEQFF.

In this sample, this clone turned up a few times. The V call is TRBV25-1, the J call TRBJ1-4; D perhaps matches TRBD1 (6 bases). Germline CDR1 reads MGHDK; CDR2 reads SYGVNS. This CDR3 has 15 amino acids. The ends were cut back, 3 bases at V and 3 bases at J, with 11 bases in the middle. CDR3 amino acids: CASSDRGAPNEKLFF. CDR3 nucleotides: TGTGCCAGCAGTGATCGGGGGGCACCTAATGAAAAACTGTTTTTT.

With respect to this clone: Distinct nucleotide sequences in the sample also encode this CDR3. The chain employs TRBV4-1 and TRBJ1-1, with D unresolved. With 0 bases removed from V and 5 bases from J, the gap between germline ends came to 4 bases. Germline loops: CDR1 MGHRA, CDR2 YSYEKL. The CDR3 totals 12 residues. CDR3 nucleotides: TGCGCCAGCAGCCAAGATAGAACTGAAGCTTTCTTT. This gives the protein CASSQDRTEAFF.

V and J are TRBV27 and TRBJ2-1; D unresolved. The V end was cut by 0 bases, the J end by 7 bases, with 7 bases between. The CDR3 consists of 13 residues. Per germline, CDR1 MNHEY and CDR2 SMNVEV (reference sequence). In DNA, the CDR3 is TGTGCCAGCAGTTTATCGTCAGAAAATGAGCAGTTCTTC. Translation: CASSLSSENEQFF.

This clone showed up just a few times. The rearrangement uses TRBV7-2 and TRBJ1-1; 7 bases line up with TRBD1. Germline assignment: CDR1 SGHTA and CDR2 FQGNSA. This CDR3 has 15 amino acids. The V segment lost 3 bases and the J segment 1 base; nucleotides outside the gene matches: 5. The CDR3 nucleotides read TGTGCCAGCAGCTTTGGACAGGTGGAGAACACTGAAGCTTTCTTT. It yields the protein CASSFGQVENTEAFF.

This chain uses TRBV5-4 with TRBJ1-2, with 7 nucleotides matching TRBD1. The V and J ends lost 4 bases and 2 bases, in that order; junction bases with no gene match: 8. CDR1 and CDR2 from the germline V gene are SGHNT and YYREEE (reference sequence). CDR3 length equals 15 residues. The CDR3 loop reads CASSPPTGTNYGYTF. As DNA, the CDR3 is TGTGCCAGCAGCCCCCCGACAGGGACCAACTATGGCTACACCTTC.

The chain joins TRBV25-1 to TRBJ1-2; D remains unclear. The CDR3 sequence is 13 residues long. Germline assignment: CDR1 MGHDK and CDR2 SYGVNS. The V gene lost 5 bases and the J gene lost 8 bases, with 15 bases spanning the gap. CDR3 protein: CASSTQYINGYTF. In DNA form, the CDR3 reads TGTGCCAGCAGTACCCAGTACATTAACGGCTACACCTTC.

The chain combines TRBV10-1 with TRBJ1-1; D call uncertain. The CDR3 totals 12 residues. Trimming cost V 3 bases and J 4 bases, with 6 bases left between them. Germline CDR1 reads WNHNN; CDR2 reads SYGVQD (reference sequence). CDR3 DNA: TGCGCCAGCAGTGATTCCATCACTGAAGCTTTCTTT. This sequence encodes CASSDSITEAFF.

The chain recombines TRBV7-2 with TRBJ2-3, with 7 bases matching TRBD1. V shed 4 bases and J 4 bases; nucleotides not matched to a gene: 11. Looked up from germline, CDR1 is SGHTA and CDR2 is FQGNSA. The CDR3 length is 16 residues. The DNA for the CDR3 is TGTGCCAGCAGCTATGACAGGGTTCCAGGCCCAGATACGCAGTATTTT. Translated: CASSYDRVPGPDTQYF.

The gene calls are TRBV29-1 and TRBJ2-7, with TRBD2 as a possible D gene (6 bases). V was shortened by 6 bases and J by 0 bases, with 18 bases between the two germline ends. Germline assignment: CDR1 SQVTM and CDR2 ANQGSEA. The CDR3 spans 15 residues. The CDR3 DNA is TGCAGCGTCCCAGACGACGGGGGACCCTCCTACGAGCAGTACTTC. Residues: CSVPDDGGPSYEQYF.

A note on this clone: In the same sample, other DNA sequences code for this CDR3. The chain links TRBV19 to TRBJ1-1, with a tentative D call TRBD1 (6 bases). The germline gives CDR1 LNHDA, CDR2 SQIVND (reference sequence). The V end lost 3 bases, the J end lost 2 bases, and 10 bases lay between the germline ends. The CDR3 extends over 14 amino acids. The CDR3, as DNA: TGTGCCAGTAGTATCACAGGGTCCAACACTGAAGCTTTCTTT. Translation gives CASSITGSNTEAFF.

The chain couples TRBV11-3 to TRBJ2-7, with D unresolved. Trimming stripped 1 base from V and 2 bases from J, with 21 bases between. The CDR3 is 18 residues long. The germline V gene encodes CDR1 SGHNT and CDR2 YENEEA. As DNA, the CDR3 is TGTGCCAGCAGCTTAGTTGTCTGTAGGATGCCTAGAGCCTACGAGCAGTACTTC. Its translation is CASSLVVCRMPRAYEQYF.

This chain connects TRBV11-1 to TRBJ2-1; TRBD2 might be the D (6 bases). CDR1 is SGHAT, CDR2 FQDESV, per germline (reference sequence). The length of the CDR3 is 16 residues. V lost 5 bases to trimming and J lost 4 bases, with 18 bases between them. For the CDR3, the DNA is TGTGCCAGCAGCCGATCCGGCGGTAGCGGTTACAATGAGCAGTTCTTC. It codes for CASSRSGGSGYNEQFF.